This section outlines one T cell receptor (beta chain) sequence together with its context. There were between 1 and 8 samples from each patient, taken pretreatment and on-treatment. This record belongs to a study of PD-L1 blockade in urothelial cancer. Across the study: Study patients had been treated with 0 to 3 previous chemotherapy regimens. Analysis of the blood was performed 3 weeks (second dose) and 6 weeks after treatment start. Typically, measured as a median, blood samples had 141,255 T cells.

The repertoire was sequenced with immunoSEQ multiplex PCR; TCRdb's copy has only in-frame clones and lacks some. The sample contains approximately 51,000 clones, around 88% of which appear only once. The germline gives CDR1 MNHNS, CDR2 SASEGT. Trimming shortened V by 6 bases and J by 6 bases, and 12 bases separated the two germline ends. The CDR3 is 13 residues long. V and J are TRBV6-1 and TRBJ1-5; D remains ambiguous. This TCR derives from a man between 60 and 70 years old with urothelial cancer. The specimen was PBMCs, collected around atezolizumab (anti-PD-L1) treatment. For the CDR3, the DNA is TGTGCCAGCAGAGGAGCACGAGCTCAGCCCCAGCATTTT. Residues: CASRGARAQPQHF.